The present TCR beta chain was sequenced within a study of cytomegalovirus exposure and HLA in healthy donors. The PCR employed 60 Vbeta primers together with 13 Jbeta primers. The table came from immunoSEQ multiplex PCR; TCRdb's copy has only in-frame clones and leaves some out. The sample lists 140,000 to 150,000 clones; 70% were seen once. The CDR3 loop spans 15 amino acids. Germline CDR1 and CDR2: SGHDT and YYEEEE. V lost 5 bases and J 4 bases, leaving 16 bases between the germline ends. The sample was PBMCs. The chain has TRBV5-6 and TRBJ1-3; D unclear. The TCR comes from a woman in her sixties in good health and CMV-seropositive. CDR3 sequence reads: CASSLGGDLGNTIYF. The DNA of the CDR3 is TGTGCCAGCAGTCTGGGTGGAGACCTGGGAAACACCATATATTTT. The whole variable domain, remainder taken from reference TRBV5-6 and TRBJ1-3, is DAGVTQSPTHLIKTRGQQVTLRCSPKSGHDTVSWYQQALGQGPQFIFQYYEEEERQRGNFPDRFSGHQFPNYSSELNVNALLLGDSALYLCASSLGGDLGNTIYFGEGSWLTVV.